This entry lists 22 T cell receptor beta chains sequenced from one sample in a study of HIV-infected patients and healthy controls. No cell fractionation was done, so the repertoire covers all unsorted peripheral blood T cells. cDNA was made from around 0.5 ug RNA using alpha and beta constant primers. Using multiplexing indices, alpha and beta chain libraries were generated apart by chain-specific third strand synthesis. Each CDR3 protein is one row after TCRdb ran MiXCR on the 5' RACE reads. This sample has some 15,000 distinct CDR3 sequences, with roughly a tenth found just once. The sequencing sample was made of blood. These receptors all stem from an adult in good health.

This clonotype is medium-sized. J is TRBJ1-5 and V is TRBV7-2; D remains unclear. Germline V CDR1 and CDR2: SGHTA, FQGNSA. The length of the CDR3 is 16 residues. V was clipped by 3 bases and J by 5 bases, with 17 bases between them. CDR3 DNA sequence: TGTGCCAGCAGCTTGGATGGAGGAGGGCGGGATCAGCCCCAGCATTTT. Translation gives CASSLDGGGRDQPQHF.

In its sample, this clonotype was seen many times. The gene calls are TRBV7-2 and TRBJ2-3; TRBD2 aligns across 7 bases. Looked up from germline, CDR1 is SGHTA and CDR2 is FQGNSA. There are 16 residues in the CDR3. V was pared by 7 bases and J by 2 bases, with 12 bases of the junction left unmatched. CDR3 coding DNA: TGTGCCAGCAACCCGAGCTCGCGGGAGTTCACAGATACGCAGTATTTT. Its translation: CASNPSSREFTDTQYF.

Relative to its sample, this clonotype is medium-sized. The chain employs TRBV2 and TRBJ1-5; D gene unclear. Trimming left V 4 bases short and J 10 bases short, with 14 bases between. From germline, CDR1 is SNHLY and CDR2 FYNNEI. The CDR3 extends over 13 amino acids. The CDR3 sequence: CASSVRDPSPQHF. CDR3 in DNA: TGTGCCAGCAGTGTCCGCGACCCTAGTCCCCAGCATTTT. Full variable domain (outside the CDR3, taken from reference TRBV2 and TRBJ1-5): EPEVTQTPSHQVTQMGQEVILRCVPISNHLYFYWYRQILGQKVEFLVSFYNNEISEKSEIFDDQFSVERPDGSNFTLKIRSTKLEDSAMYFCASSVRDPSPQHFGDGTRLSIL.

This clonotype has more than one count but fewer than ten. V is TRBV6-5 and J is TRBJ2-2; no clear D gene. Germline assignment: CDR1 MNHEY and CDR2 SVGAGI. This CDR3 comprises 12 residues. V lost 2 bases, J lost 7 bases, and 5 bases lay in between. The CDR3 reads CASSYKIGELFF. For the CDR3, the DNA is TGTGCCAGCAGTTACAAAATCGGGGAGCTGTTTTTT.

This clonotype was seen many times. The genes are TRBV5-1 and TRBJ2-1; the D gene is possibly TRBD1 (6 bases). Germline-derived CDR1 and CDR2 are SGHRS and YFSETQ. The CDR3 loop spans 14 amino acids. Trimming removed 0 bases from V and 9 bases from J, with 13 bases in between. The CDR3 bases are TGCGCCAGCAGCTTGGCTTATGGGGGCCTTGAGCAGTTCTTC. Amino acid sequence: CASSLAYGGLEQFF.

This clonotype is medium-sized within its sample. The V and J genes are TRBV7-8 and TRBJ2-6, with unresolved D. CDR1 and CDR2 from the germline V gene are SGHVS and FQNEAQ. Trimming shortened V by 2 bases and J by 1 base, and 12 bases separated the two germline ends. There are 17 residues in the CDR3. The CDR3 DNA reads TGTGCCAGCAGCTTATTACCTGGTAGATCTGGGGCCAACGTCCTGACTTTC. Encoded protein: CASSLLPGRSGANVLTF.

This clonotype is classed as medium-sized. The chain couples TRBV7-9 to TRBJ1-1; D is possibly TRBD1 (5 bases). V was cut by 3 bases and J by 1 base, with 18 bases left in between. Germline CDR1 is SEHNR and CDR2 is FQNEAQ (reference sequence). The CDR3 runs to 17 residues. The CDR3 loop is CASSFSEARQGNTEAFF. DNA for the CDR3: TGTGCCAGCAGCTTCTCCGAAGCACGGCAGGGGAACACTGAAGCTTTCTTT.

The chain employs TRBV4-3 and TRBJ2-7; D ambiguous. V lost 0 bases, J lost 4 bases, and 10 bases lay in between. The CDR3 length is 14 residues. The germline V gene encodes CDR1 LGHNA and CDR2 YSLEER. CDR3 residues: CASSQEGFRYEQYF. The CDR3 nucleotides are TGCGCCAGCAGCCAAGAAGGGTTTCGGTACGAGCAGTACTTC.

This clonotype was recorded many times. The rearrangement uses TRBV12-3 or TRBV12-4 and TRBJ1-5; D remains unclear. The CDR3 runs to 13 residues. Between the trimmed V and J ends, which lost 3 bases and 4 bases, there was a span of 7 bases. The CDR3 DNA follows: TGTGCCAGCAGTTTGGCGGAAAATCAGCCCCAGCATTTT. The encoded protein is CASSLAENQPQHF.

This clonotype has a count of ten or more. The gene calls are TRBV27 and TRBJ1-2, with D tentatively TRBD1 (5 bases). CDR1 and CDR2 (germline): MNHEY, SMNVEV (reference sequence). V dropped 2 bases and J dropped 4 bases, with 8 bases sitting between them. The CDR3 is 13 amino acids. For the CDR3, the DNA is TGTGCCAGCAGTTTAGAAGGGACCTATGGCTACACCTTC. Translation: CASSLEGTYGYTF.

The V gene is TRBV10-3, the J gene TRBJ2-1, with a possible D match to TRBD2 (7 bases). Trimming stripped 3 bases from V and 8 bases from J, with 17 bases between. CDR3 size: 15 residues. Germline loops: CDR1 ENHRY, CDR2 SYGVKD. This chain's CDR3 is CAISEGGRAVDEQFF. The CDR3 nucleotides read TGTGCCATCAGTGAAGGGGGGAGGGCGGTGGATGAGCAGTTCTTC.

This clonotype has more than one count but fewer than ten. The CDR3 nucleotides read TGTGCCAGCTCTCTTCAAACTGGGGCCAACGTCCTGACTTTC. This encodes CASSLQTGANVLTF. The chain has TRBV18 and TRBJ2-6; D is ambiguous. Trimming cost V 6 bases and J 2 bases, with 8 bases left between them. The germline V gene encodes CDR1 KGHSH and CDR2 LQKENI. The length of the CDR3 is 14 residues.

This clonotype ranks as medium-sized. This chain joins TRBV30 and TRBJ2-3; weak D call: TRBD2 (6 bases). The CDR3 spans 18 residues. V was cut by 1 base and J by 1 base, with 21 bases left in between. CDR1 is GTSNPN and CDR2 is SVGIG in the germline V gene (reference sequence). CDR3 nucleotides: TGTGCCTGGAGTGGCTGGGAGGCAGCACCTAGGGGCACAGATACGCAGTATTTT. Translating gives CAWSGWEAAPRGTDTQYF. Full variable domain (missing parts from reference TRBV30 and TRBJ2-3): SQTIHQWPATLVQPVGSPLSLECTVEGTSNPNLYWYRQAAGRGLQLLFYSVGIGQISSEVPQNLSASRPQDRQFILSSKKLLLSDSGFYLCAWSGWEAAPRGTDTQYFGPGTRLTVL.

This clonotype was observed many times. The CDR3 nucleotides read TGTGCCAGCAGCTTGAATCCCTTGGGGGTCGAGACCCAGTACTTC. Its protein product is CASSLNPLGVETQYF. The rearrangement joins TRBV5-6 to TRBJ2-5; either TRBD1 or TRBD2 may fit D (5 bases each). V was shortened by 1 base and J by 5 bases, with 15 bases between the two germline ends. Germline V gives CDR1 SGHDT, CDR2 YYEEEE. The CDR3 has 15 residues. The whole variable domain, remainder taken from reference TRBV5-6 and TRBJ2-5, is DAGVTQSPTHLIKTRGQQVTLRCSPKSGHDTVSWYQQALGQGPQFIFQYYEEEERQRGNFPDRFSGHQFPNYSSELNVNALLLGDSALYLCASSLNPLGVETQYFGPGTRLLVL.

This clonotype has at least ten counts. J is TRBJ1-2 and V is TRBV3-1; no reliable D call. The CDR3 extends over 13 amino acids. With 2 bases removed from V and 4 bases from J, the gap between germline ends came to 8 bases. The germline CDR1 and CDR2 sequences are LGHDT and YNNKEL (reference sequence). The CDR3 coding sequence is TGTGCCAGCAGCCAACGGAGGGTCTATGGCTACACCTTC. Amino acids: CASSQRRVYGYTF.

This clonotype has a count of ten or more. The V gene is TRBV20-1, the J gene TRBJ2-7, with 9 bases lining up with TRBD1. V gave up 4 bases and J gave up 7 bases; unmatched junction bases: 11. The CDR3 runs 14 residues. Germline-derived CDR1 and CDR2 are DFQATT and SNEGSKA (reference sequence). This chain's CDR3 is CSATGPGQGSEQYF. The CDR3 DNA sequence: TGCAGTGCTACAGGCCCGGGACAGGGCAGTGAGCAGTACTTC.

J is TRBJ2-6 and V is TRBV12-5; D may match TRBD1 or TRBD2 (5 bases each). The V gene's germline CDR1 is LGHNT and CDR2 FRNRAP. This CDR3 is 17 amino acids long. V was trimmed by 0 bases and J by 2 bases, leaving 11 bases between them. In DNA, the CDR3 is TGTGCTAGTGGTTTGGTACTAGGGACCCCTGGGGCCAACGTCCTGACTTTC. Translating it yields CASGLVLGTPGANVLTF.

This clonotype was observed at least ten times. The chain joins TRBV28 to TRBJ2-7, with D possibly TRBD2 on 5 matching bases. The CDR3 extends over 15 amino acids. CDR1 is MDHEN, CDR2 SYDVKM, per germline. Deletions cut 5 bases from V and 2 bases from J, with 16 bases between. CDR3 nucleotide sequence: TGTGCCAGCAGTCTCCGGGGTCTCAGTGCCTACGAGCAGTACTTC. Translated: CASSLRGLSAYEQYF. Drawing the rest from reference TRBV28 and TRBJ2-7, the complete variable domain is DVKVTQSSRYLVKRTGEKVFLECVQDMDHENMFWYRQDPGLGLRLIYFSYDVKMKEKGDIPEGYSVSREKKERFSLILESASTNQTSMYLCASSLRGLSAYEQYFGPGTRLTVT.

This clonotype occurred many times. The CDR3 loop reads CASSLRGSGNTIYF. CDR3 nucleotide sequence: TGTGCCAGCAGCTTGAGGGGGTCTGGAAACACCATATATTTT. The rearrangement uses TRBV7-2 and TRBJ1-3; D may be TRBD1 (6 bases). This CDR3 comprises 14 residues. The germline V gene encodes CDR1 SGHTA and CDR2 FQGNSA. V shed 3 bases and J shed 1 base, with 7 bases lying between them.

This clonotype was seen ten or more times. This chain connects TRBV27 to TRBJ1-5; D call uncertain. Trimming stripped 4 bases from V and 0 bases from J, with 13 bases between. Per germline, CDR1 MNHEY and CDR2 SMNVEV (reference sequence). This CDR3 comprises 16 residues. CDR3 sequence (DNA): TGTGCCAGCAGTTCCACCCTTGGCCCTAGCAATCAGCCCCAGCATTTT. It codes for CASSSTLGPSNQPQHF.

Remarks on this clonotype: A much larger clone lies one base from this, so it may be a read error. The chain joins TRBV6-2 or TRBV6-3 to TRBJ1-2; unclear D gene. The CDR3 has 14 residues. The germline V gene encodes CDR1 MNHEY and CDR2 SVGEGT. V was clipped by 7 bases and J by 7 bases, with 19 bases between them. CDR3 DNA: TGTGCCAGCACCCCTCGGAGAGAGGACTGTGGCTACACCTTC. This encodes CASTPRREDCGYTF.

This clonotype was counted only a few times. The rearrangement links TRBV11-3 to TRBJ2-1; 11 bases match TRBD2. Germline loops: CDR1 SGHNT, CDR2 YENEEA. Losses at the gene ends were 5 bases for V and 5 bases for J; bases not matched to a gene: 8. This CDR3 contains 16 residues. The CDR3 bases are TGTGCCAGCAGCGCCACCGGGACTAGCGGAAACAATGAGCAGTTCTTC. As protein: CASSATGTSGNNEQFF.